Below, 12 T cell receptor beta chains from the same sample are listed, as sequenced in a study of CD8+ T cells in alopecia areata. The sequencing template was cDNA reverse transcribed from extracted RNA. Sequencing used immunoSEQ multiplex PCR; TCRdb keeps in-frame clones, though not all of them. The data show 95,000 to 110,000 clones, about 60% seen once. The sequenced sample was CD4+ T cells sorted from blood. These receptors originate from a human donor in good health.

The V and J genes are TRBV2 and TRBJ2-7, with 12 bases lining up with TRBD2. The J segment lost 1 base and the V segment lost 6 bases, leaving 7 bases of the junction unmatched. Germline V lookup: CDR1 SNHLY, CDR2 FYNNEI. CDR3 length: 16 amino acids. The CDR3 nucleotides read TGTGCCAGCAGGTTAAGCGGGACTAGCGGGTCCTACGAGCAGTACTTC. Translation: CASRLSGTSGSYEQYF.

V usage is TRBV6-6 and J usage is TRBJ1-5; D remains unclear. This CDR3 contains 12 residues. CDR1 and CDR2 (germline): MNHNY, SVGAGI (reference sequence). V gave up 6 bases and J gave up 4 bases, with 7 bases separating them. The CDR3 loop reads CASSPENQPQHF. Here the CDR3 DNA reads TGTGCCAGCAGCCCAGAAAATCAGCCCCAGCATTTT.

V gene TRBV7-2 combines with J gene TRBJ1-5; no clear D. The length of the CDR3 is 16 residues. Looked up from germline, CDR1 is SGHTA and CDR2 is FQGNSA. The V end lost 2 bases, the J end lost 1 base, and 12 bases lay between the germline ends. The CDR3 region has the DNA TGTGCCAGCAGCTTAAAGGGAGCGAACAGCAATCAGCCCCAGCATTTT. Translated: CASSLKGANSNQPQHF.

CDR3 in DNA: TGTGCCAGCAGCTCCTGGGACAGGACTAATGAAAAACTGTTTTTT. Translation: CASSSWDRTNEKLFF. The chain combines TRBV7-9 with TRBJ1-4, with 8 bases fitting TRBD1. J was trimmed by 2 bases and V by 4 bases; bases with no gene match: 3. The CDR3 runs 15 residues. Germline values: CDR1 SEHNR, CDR2 FQNEAQ (reference sequence).

This clone has more than one count but fewer than ten. The V call is TRBV11-2, the J call TRBJ1-6, with 9 positions matching TRBD1. J was trimmed by 8 bases and V by 1 base; bases with no gene match: 3. The CDR3 totals 15 residues. Germline values: CDR1 SGHAT, CDR2 FQNNGV. Here the CDR3 DNA reads TGTGCCAGCAGCTTAGCCGGGACAGGGCATTCACCCCTCCACTTT. Residues: CASSLAGTGHSPLHF.

This chain links TRBV27 with TRBJ1-2, with D unclear. In germline, CDR1 is MNHEY, CDR2 SMNVEV (reference sequence). V lost 0 bases to trimming and J lost 2 bases, with 10 bases between them. This CDR3 region has 15 residues. CDR3 loop: CASSLSEGANYGYTF. The CDR3 DNA sequence: TGTGCCAGCAGTTTATCGGAGGGCGCCAACTATGGCTACACCTTC.

This rearrangement joins TRBV29-1 to TRBJ1-3, with D unclear. The germline V gene encodes CDR1 SQVTM and CDR2 ANQGSEA. This CDR3 contains 11 residues. V gave up 3 bases and J gave up 2 bases, with 2 bases separating them. The CDR3 here is CSVEAGNTIYF. The CDR3 region has the DNA TGCAGCGTTGAGGCTGGAAACACCATATATTTT.

This clone was counted a few times. The chain employs TRBV7-2 and TRBJ1-4; D is unresolved. This CDR3 has 14 residues. The germline V gene encodes CDR1 SGHTA and CDR2 FQGNSA. Trimming removed 5 bases from V and 4 bases from J, with 11 bases in between. CDR3: CASSPYRGNEKLFF. The CDR3 nucleotides read TGTGCCAGCAGCCCATACCGGGGTAATGAAAAACTGTTTTTT.

This clone was seen a single time. The chain carries TRBV29-1 and TRBJ2-7; perhaps D is TRBD1 or TRBD2 (5 bases each). This CDR3 is built from 13 residues. Per the germline V gene, CDR1 is SQVTM and CDR2 is ANQGSEA. The V gene lost 4 bases and the J gene lost 3 bases, with 13 bases spanning the gap. CDR3 loop: CSVGGVLIYEQYF. Written as DNA, the CDR3 is TGCAGCGTTGGAGGGGTATTGATCTACGAGCAGTACTTC.

V gene TRBV5-4 combines with J gene TRBJ2-3; 9 bases map to TRBD1. The CDR3 is 16 amino acids. V dropped 4 bases and J dropped 5; count of bases not matched to a gene: 11. The germline V gene encodes CDR1 SGHNT and CDR2 YYREEE (reference sequence). The CDR3: CASSGWDRVNGDTQYF. The CDR3 region has the DNA TGTGCCAGCAGCGGCTGGGACAGGGTGAATGGAGATACGCAGTATTTT.

This clone has more than one count but fewer than ten. This chain connects TRBV4-1 to TRBJ2-1; D not certain. The germline V gene encodes CDR1 MGHRA and CDR2 YSYEKL. This CDR3 region has 17 residues. Between the trimmed V and J ends, which lost 3 bases and 0 bases, there was a span of 15 bases. The CDR3: CASSHEIRDRSYNEQFF. The CDR3 DNA follows: TGCGCCAGCAGCCACGAAATTAGGGATCGCTCCTACAATGAGCAGTTCTTC.

This clone appeared a few times. The chain is built from TRBV7-2 and TRBJ2-1, with a possible D match to TRBD2 (5 bases). Trimming took off 1 base at V and 3 bases at J, with 13 bases between the two ends. The length of the CDR3 is 16 residues. Looked up from germline, CDR1 is SGHTA and CDR2 is FQGNSA. The CDR3 loop is CASSLESGVSYNEQFF. The DNA of the CDR3 is TGTGCCAGCAGCTTAGAGTCCGGGGTGAGCTACAATGAGCAGTTCTTC.